This entry lists 5 T cell receptor beta chains sequenced from one sample in a study of T cells in Graves' hyperthyroidism and ophthalmopathy (dated by TCRdb to between 2018 and 2021). The library relied on multiplex PCR. Sequenced on an Illumina HiSeq 2000. The TCR beta CDR3 regions were amplified from RNA transcripts. The first round of RT-PCR for the TCR CDR3 was performed with the HTBI primer set and the Qiagen OneStep RT-PCR kit. In-frame beta chains were kept once TCRdb had trimmed the public reads at Q25 with fastp and called clones with MiXCR. Duplicate CDR3 protein sequences are folded into a single record with the most common DNA and genes. Recorded for this sample are approximately 690,000 distinct CDR3 sequences; around 13% of them occurred a single time. Of the sample, under 15% is held by the ten largest clones. Sequencing was performed on blood. The receptors here all came from a woman aged 45 to 65 with Graves' ophthalmopathy.

This clonotype was picked up a small number of times. The chain has TRBV15 and TRBJ1-1; 8 nucleotides agree with TRBD1. The ends lost 1 base at V and 3 bases at J; junction bases unmatched: 7. Germline CDR1 and CDR2: LNHNV and YYDKDF (reference sequence). The CDR3 is 16 amino acids. For the CDR3, the DNA is TGTGCCACCAGCAGAGGGACAGGGAGGGTTGACACTGAAGCTTTCTTT. It encodes CATSRGTGRVDTEAFF.

Ten or more counts support this clonotype. V is TRBV12-3 or TRBV12-4 and J is TRBJ1-1; D gene unclear. CDR3 length equals 13 residues. V was cut by 2 bases and J by 3 bases, with 7 bases left in between. This CDR3 reads CASSLFPDTEAFF. Here the CDR3 DNA reads TGTGCCAGCAGTTTATTTCCGGACACTGAAGCTTTCTTT.

The gene calls are TRBV20-1 and TRBJ1-2; unclear D gene. The ends were cut back, 0 bases at V and 7 bases at J, with 12 bases in the middle. CDR3 length: 13 amino acids. Per germline, CDR1 DFQATT and CDR2 SNEGSKA (reference sequence). CDR3: CSARDLGESGYTF. CDR3 DNA sequence: TGCAGTGCTAGAGATTTGGGAGAGAGTGGCTACACCTTC.

This clonotype was picked up a small number of times. The chain joins TRBV6-1 to TRBJ2-7; tentatively, D is TRBD1 or TRBD2 (5 bases each). The germline CDR1 and CDR2 sequences are MNHNS and SASEGT. V lost 2 bases and J lost 6, with 11 bases in between. The CDR3 consists of 13 residues. The CDR3 coding sequence is TGTGCCAGCAGTGAATACGGGGCTTCCGAGCAGTACTTC. Translated, it gives CASSEYGASEQYF.

This clonotype appeared many times. The CDR3 DNA reads as TGCGCCAGCAGCCTGGACAGGCAGGAGTCCGAGCAGTACTTC. It specifies CASSLDRQESEQYF. The V gene is TRBV5-1, the J gene TRBJ2-7, with 7 bases lining up with TRBD1. CDR3 length: 14 residues. V trimming: 4 bases; J trimming: 6 bases; junction bases outside the gene matches: 10. In germline, CDR1 is SGHRS, CDR2 YFSETQ.